These 13 T cell receptor beta chains originate from one sample sequenced in a study of blood T cell repertoires in COVID-19. Generated by immunoSEQ multiplex PCR, the TCRdb table keeps only in-frame clones and is missing some. Of hundreds of thousands of clones listed, 83% are singletons. The specimen sequenced was peripheral blood. These receptors were collected from a woman aged 40 to 55 with active or convalescent COVID-19.

This clone was observed a few times. V usage is TRBV5-1 and J usage is TRBJ2-7, with D possibly matching TRBD2 (5 bases). The CDR3 has 12 amino acids. Germline V CDR1 and CDR2: SGHRS, YFSETQ. V lost 4 bases and J 0 bases, leaving 5 bases between the germline ends. The CDR3 loop reads CASSGSSYEQYF. Here the CDR3 DNA reads TGCGCCAGCAGCGGGAGCTCCTACGAGCAGTACTTC.

The rearrangement links TRBV5-1 to TRBJ1-3, with D possibly TRBD1 on 5 matching bases. Germline lookup yields CDR1 SGHRS and CDR2 YFSETQ. The V end lost 4 bases, the J end lost 2 bases, and 10 bases lay between the germline ends. The CDR3 is 14 amino acids. The CDR3: CASSPGTAGNTIYF. The CDR3, as DNA: TGCGCCAGCAGCCCAGGGACTGCTGGAAACACCATATATTTT.

The chain is built from TRBV25-1 and TRBJ2-2, with TRBD1 matching 10 bases. Losses at the gene ends were 2 bases for V and 4 bases for J; bases not matched to a gene: 7. CDR3 length equals 17 residues. The germline CDR1 and CDR2 sequences are MGHDK and SYGVNS. The CDR3: CASSEPAGQGVTGELFF. CDR3 bases: TGTGCCAGCAGTGAACCTGCCGGACAGGGGGTCACCGGGGAGCTGTTTTTT.

The rearrangement joins TRBV5-6 to TRBJ1-1; possible D gene TRBD1, 5 bases. The germline CDR1 and CDR2 sequences are SGHDT and YYEEEE. This CDR3 spans 13 amino acids. Deletions cut 0 bases from V and 4 bases from J, with 7 bases between. The CDR3: CASSLAGFTEAFF. CDR3 nucleotides: TGTGCCAGCAGCTTGGCAGGGTTCACTGAAGCTTTCTTT.

This rearrangement joins TRBV5-1 to TRBJ2-5; 9 bases line up with TRBD1. J gave up 3 bases and V 0 bases, and 0 bases lay outside the gene matches. Looked up from germline, CDR1 is SGHRS and CDR2 is YFSETQ. The CDR3 spans 14 residues. The CDR3 DNA reads as TGCGCCAGCAGCTTGGGGACAGGGGAAGAGACCCAGTACTTC. It specifies CASSLGTGEETQYF.

This chain uses TRBV6-6 with TRBJ2-3; D possibly corresponds to TRBD2 (5 bases). The CDR3 is 12 amino acids. Germline loops: CDR1 MNHNY, CDR2 SVGAGI (reference sequence). Trimming took off 5 bases at V and 3 bases at J, with 6 bases between the two ends. CDR3 loop: CASSTGTDTQYF. The DNA of the CDR3 is TGTGCCAGCAGTACGGGGACAGATACGCAGTATTTT.

The genes are TRBV6-1 and TRBJ2-7; no clear D gene. Trimming cost V 1 base and J 2 bases, with 12 bases left between them. This CDR3 has 15 residues. Germline V lookup: CDR1 MNHNS, CDR2 SASEGT. Here the CDR3 DNA reads TGTGCCAGCAGTGAAGGTCGCGCCTTAACCTACGAGCAGTACTTC. Protein product: CASSEGRALTYEQYF.

The chain combines TRBV18 with TRBJ2-1; 11 bases match TRBD1. This CDR3 spans 16 amino acids. Germline CDR1 is KGHSH and CDR2 is LQKENI. V trimming: 4 bases; J trimming: 6 bases; junction bases outside the gene matches: 8. CDR3 protein: CASSLSSGQGVNEQFF. CDR3 coding DNA: TGTGCCAGCTCACTCTCCTCGGGACAGGGGGTCAATGAGCAGTTCTTC. Drawing the rest from reference TRBV18 and TRBJ2-1, the complete variable domain is NAGVMQNPRHLVRRRGQEARLRCSPMKGHSHVYWYRQLPEEGLKFMVYLQKENIIDESGMPKERFSAEFPKEGPSILRIQQVVRGDSAAYFCASSLSSGQGVNEQFFGPGTRLTVL.

The table lists this clone with a count of one. The chain joins TRBV25-1 to TRBJ1-1; 9 bases are shared with TRBD1. V lost 8 bases and J lost 2; bases outside the gene matches: 3. Germline assignment: CDR1 MGHDK and CDR2 SYGVNS. The CDR3 runs 13 residues. In DNA, the CDR3 is TGTGCCAGCTCGGACAGGGGTAACACTGAAGCTTTCTTT. Encoded protein: CASSDRGNTEAFF.

The chain combines TRBV4-2 with TRBJ1-6; no clear D. This CDR3 has 16 amino acids. The germline CDR1 and CDR2 sequences are LGHNA and YNFKEQ. Trimming cost V 0 bases and J 0 bases, with 6 bases left between them. The CDR3 protein is CASSQDQDSYNSPLHF. Written as DNA, the CDR3 is TGTGCCAGCAGCCAAGACCAGGACTCCTATAATTCACCCCTCCACTTT.

The CDR3 region has the DNA TGTGCCACCAGTGATACAGATAGCAATCAGCCCCAGCATTTT. Protein sequence: CATSDTDSNQPQHF. The rearrangement joins TRBV24-1 to TRBJ1-5; D not certain. Germline V gene data show CDR1 as KGHDR and CDR2 as SFDVKD. V was shortened by 3 bases and J by 0 bases, with 5 bases between the two germline ends. The CDR3 runs 14 residues.

The chain is built from TRBV30 and TRBJ2-3; D not certain. CDR1 is GTSNPN and CDR2 is SVGIG in the germline V gene (reference sequence). This CDR3 has 14 residues. V gave up 2 bases and J gave up 5 bases, with 14 bases separating them. CDR3 residues: CAWSFGALRDTQYF. The CDR3 region has the DNA TGTGCCTGGAGTTTCGGAGCTCTTAGAGATACGCAGTATTTT. Together with reference TRBV30 and TRBJ2-3, the CDR3 gives the full variable domain: SQTIHQWPATLVQPVGSPLSLECTVEGTSNPNLYWYRQAAGRGLQLLFYSVGIGQISSEVPQNLSASRPQDRQFILSSKKLLLSDSGFYLCAWSFGALRDTQYFGPGTRLTVL.

This chain uses TRBV30 with TRBJ1-2; the D is unclear. V lost 2 bases and J lost 5, with 12 bases in between. The CDR3 totals 13 residues. The germline gives CDR1 GTSNPN, CDR2 SVGIG (reference sequence). CDR3 sequence (DNA): TGTGCCTGGAGTAGGTCTACGACATATGGCTACACCTTC. Translated: CAWSRSTTYGYTF.